This TCR beta chain was identified in a study of molecular identifiers for immune sequencing clone quantification. Naive CD8 T cells were FACS-sorted by CD8+CD4-CCR7+CD45RA+ markers. With listed TCR primers and previously described methods, bulk TCR libraries were prepared. One entry per CDR3 protein results from TCRdb running MiXCR on the PCR reads. The data contain approximately 97,000 distinct CDR3 sequences, less than 35% of them singletons. The length of the CDR3 is 15 residues. V trimming: 2 bases; J trimming: 4 bases; junction bases outside the gene matches: 7. Germline V lookup: CDR1 MNHEY, CDR2 SVGAGI. General observations from the study: Among 950,000 to 1,000,000 naive cells, as was reported, spiked Jurkat TCR RNA from one cell was detectable.

Comment on this clonotype: Its antigen is not known.

The rearrangement joins TRBV6-5 to TRBJ2-5; TRBD1 aligns across 7 bases. What was sequenced was naive CD8+ T cells from blood, with Jurkat cell RNA spiked in. The sample's subset: FACS-sorted CD8+CD4-CCR7+CD45RA+ naive T cells. The sequence was collected from a human donor in good health. Some libraries in this study had Jurkat cell RNA spiked in. The CDR3 sequence is CASSYTNRGGETQYF. CDR3 in DNA: TGTGCCAGCAGTTACACGAACAGGGGCGGAGAGACCCAGTACTTC.